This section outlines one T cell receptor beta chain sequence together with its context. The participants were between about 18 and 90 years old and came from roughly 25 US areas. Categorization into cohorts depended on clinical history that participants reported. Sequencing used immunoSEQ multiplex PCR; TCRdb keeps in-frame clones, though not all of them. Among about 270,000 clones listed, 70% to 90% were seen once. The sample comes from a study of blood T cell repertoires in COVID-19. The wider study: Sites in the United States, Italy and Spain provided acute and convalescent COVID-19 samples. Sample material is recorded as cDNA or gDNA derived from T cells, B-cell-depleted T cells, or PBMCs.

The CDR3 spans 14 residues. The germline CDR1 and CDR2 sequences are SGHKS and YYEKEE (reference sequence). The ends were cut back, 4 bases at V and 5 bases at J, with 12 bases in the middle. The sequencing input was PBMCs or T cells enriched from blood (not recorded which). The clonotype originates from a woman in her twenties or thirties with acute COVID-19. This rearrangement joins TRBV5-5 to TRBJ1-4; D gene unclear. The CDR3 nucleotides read TGTGCCAGCAGCGATGGGCGGGCAAATGAAAAACTGTTTTTT. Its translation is CASSDGRANEKLFF.